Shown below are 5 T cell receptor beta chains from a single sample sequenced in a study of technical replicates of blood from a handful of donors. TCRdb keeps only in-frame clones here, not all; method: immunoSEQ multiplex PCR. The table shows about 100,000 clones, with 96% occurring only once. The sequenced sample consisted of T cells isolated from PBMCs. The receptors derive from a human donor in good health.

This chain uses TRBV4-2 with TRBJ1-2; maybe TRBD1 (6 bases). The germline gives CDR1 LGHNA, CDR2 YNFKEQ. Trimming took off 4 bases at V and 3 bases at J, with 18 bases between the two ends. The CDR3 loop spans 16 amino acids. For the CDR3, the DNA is TGTGCCAGCAGCCCCCAACGGACAGAAAAATACTATGGCTACACCTTC. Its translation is CASSPQRTEKYYGYTF.

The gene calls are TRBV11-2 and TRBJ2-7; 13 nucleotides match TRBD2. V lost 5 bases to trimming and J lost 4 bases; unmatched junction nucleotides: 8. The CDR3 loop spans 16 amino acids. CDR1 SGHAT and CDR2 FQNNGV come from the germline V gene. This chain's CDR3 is CASSPGLAGARYEQYF. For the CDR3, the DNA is TGTGCCAGCAGCCCCGGACTAGCGGGGGCCAGATACGAGCAGTACTTC.

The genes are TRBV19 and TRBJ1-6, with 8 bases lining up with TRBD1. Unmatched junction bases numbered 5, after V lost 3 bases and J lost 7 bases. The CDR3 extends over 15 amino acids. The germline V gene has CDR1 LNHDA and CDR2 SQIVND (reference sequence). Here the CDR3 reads CASSITDRGNSPLHF. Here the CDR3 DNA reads TGTGCCAGTAGTATCACCGACAGGGGCAATTCACCCCTCCACTTT.

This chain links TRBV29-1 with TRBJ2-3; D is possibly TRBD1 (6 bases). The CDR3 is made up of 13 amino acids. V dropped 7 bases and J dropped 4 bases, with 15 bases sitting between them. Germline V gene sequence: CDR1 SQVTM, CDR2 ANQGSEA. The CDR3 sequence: CSAQGHISDTQYF. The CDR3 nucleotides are TGCAGCGCACAGGGACATATCTCAGATACGCAGTATTTT.

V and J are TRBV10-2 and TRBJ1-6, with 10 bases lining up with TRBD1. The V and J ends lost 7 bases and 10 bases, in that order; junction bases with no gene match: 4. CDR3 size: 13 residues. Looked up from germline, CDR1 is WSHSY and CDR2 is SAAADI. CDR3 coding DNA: TGCGCCAGCACCCTGACAGGGGGCTCACCCCTCCACTTT. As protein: CASTLTGGSPLHF.